These 25 T cell receptor beta chains came from one sample sequenced in a study of cytomegalovirus exposure and HLA in healthy donors. PCR involved 60 Vbeta and 13 Jbeta primers. Using immunoSEQ multiplex PCR, the repertoire was profiled, and TCRdb retains in-frame clones only, with some absent. In the table there are approximately 160,000 clones, 77% of which are singletons. The sequenced material came from PBMCs. The receptor source for this set is a woman in her twenties or thirties in good health and CMV-seronegative.

This rearrangement joins TRBV27 to TRBJ2-7, with D maybe TRBD1 (5 bases). In germline, CDR1 is MNHEY, CDR2 SMNVEV (reference sequence). V was shortened by 5 bases and J by 2 bases, with 10 bases between the two germline ends. This CDR3 region has 13 residues. CDR3: CASSKQDTYEQYF. CDR3 DNA sequence: TGTGCCAGCAGTAAACAGGACACCTACGAGCAGTACTTC.

The chain links TRBV2 to TRBJ2-7, with TRBD2 matching over 7 bases. CDR1 is SNHLY, CDR2 FYNNEI, per germline. J was trimmed by 3 bases and V by 2 bases; bases with no gene match: 7. This CDR3 spans 15 amino acids. The CDR3 nucleotides read TGTGCCAGCAGTGAACTCCGGGACTATATCTACGAGCAGTACTTC. It codes for CASSELRDYIYEQYF.

V usage is TRBV9 and J usage is TRBJ2-3; D is uncertain. Germline lookup yields CDR1 SGDLS and CDR2 YYNGEE. V gave up 0 bases and J gave up 2 bases, with 10 bases separating them. The CDR3 runs 15 residues. The CDR3 here is CASSVAAYTTDTQYF. Written as DNA, the CDR3 is TGTGCCAGCAGCGTAGCTGCCTATACCACAGATACGCAGTATTTT.

As DNA, the CDR3 is TGCGCCAGCAGCTCGGGGGGGGGCGCTAACTATGGCTACACCTTC. Its protein is CASSSGGGANYGYTF. The V and J genes are TRBV5-1 and TRBJ1-2; D might be TRBD1 (6 bases). Trimming removed 3 bases from V and 0 bases from J, with 12 bases in between. The CDR3 spans 15 residues. Germline CDR1 is SGHRS and CDR2 is YFSETQ.

The CDR3 reads CASSTPRGTEAFF. For the CDR3, the DNA is TGTGCCAGTAGTACCCCTCGGGGGACTGAAGCTTTCTTT. The gene calls are TRBV19 and TRBJ1-1, with a weak D call TRBD1 (5 bases). V was shortened by 4 bases and J by 5 bases, with 11 bases between the two germline ends. The germline V gene encodes CDR1 LNHDA and CDR2 SQIVND (reference sequence). The CDR3 is made up of 13 amino acids.

The chain couples TRBV6-1 to TRBJ1-6; D is undetermined. Between the trimmed V and J ends, which lost 2 bases and 7 bases, there was a span of 6 bases. This CDR3 region has 13 residues. The germline V gene encodes CDR1 MNHNS and CDR2 SASEGT. This CDR3 reads CASSENWNSPLHF. The CDR3 DNA is TGTGCCAGCAGTGAAAACTGGAATTCACCCCTCCACTTT.

The rearrangement joins TRBV7-2 to TRBJ2-5; 11 bases align to TRBD2. V shed 10 bases and J 4 bases; nucleotides not matched to a gene: 8. CDR1 SGHTA and CDR2 FQGNSA come from the germline V gene. This CDR3 has 14 residues. CDR3 in DNA: TGTGCCACCCAGTCCGGGACTAGCGGAGAGACCCAGTACTTC. Translating it yields CATQSGTSGETQYF.

V usage is TRBV6-5 and J usage is TRBJ2-5; no clear D. CDR3 length equals 14 residues. Germline CDR1 is MNHEY and CDR2 is SVGAGI. The V end was cut by 5 bases, the J end by 2 bases, with 12 bases between. For the CDR3, the DNA is TGTGCCAGCAGTCCCCTTTCTCGTCAAGAGACCCAGTACTTC. Its translation: CASSPLSRQETQYF.

The chain combines TRBV7-3 with TRBJ2-6; tentative D call: TRBD2 (5 bases). The CDR3 runs to 16 residues. Between the trimmed V and J ends, which lost 5 bases and 0 bases, there was a span of 11 bases. In germline, CDR1 is SGHTA, CDR2 FQGTGA. The chain's CDR3 is CASSPTRDSGANVLTF. The CDR3 region has the DNA TGTGCCAGCAGCCCCACCCGGGACTCTGGGGCCAACGTCCTGACTTTC. The full variable domain, in which reference TRBV7-3 and TRBJ2-6 provide the parts outside the CDR3, is GAGVSQTPSNKVTEKGKYVELRCDPISGHTALYWYRQSLGQGPEFLIYFQGTGAADDSGLPNDRFFAVRPEGSVSTLKIQRTERGDSAVYLCASSPTRDSGANVLTFGAGSRLTVL.

The chain employs TRBV6-6 and TRBJ1-4; 11 bases map to TRBD1. CDR3 length: 16 residues. Germline V gene data show CDR1 as MNHNY and CDR2 as SVGAGI (reference sequence). J was trimmed by 2 bases and V by 10 bases; bases with no gene match: 9. In DNA form, the CDR3 reads TGTGCCACCGGACAGGGGGCAGCGAGGACTAATGAAAAACTGTTTTTT. This sequence encodes CATGQGAARTNEKLFF.

The J gene is TRBJ1-6, the V gene TRBV7-9, with 10 bases matching TRBD1. V dropped 7 bases and J dropped 9; count of bases not matched to a gene: 6. This CDR3 comprises 14 residues. Germline V gene data show CDR1 as SEHNR and CDR2 as FQNEAQ (reference sequence). The CDR3 loop is CASISGTGVSPLHF. DNA for the CDR3: TGTGCCAGCATCTCCGGGACAGGGGTTTCACCCCTCCACTTT.

The V call is TRBV28, the J call TRBJ2-7, with D perhaps TRBD2 (6 bases). This CDR3 region has 13 residues. The germline V gene encodes CDR1 MDHEN and CDR2 SYDVKM. V was pared by 2 bases and J by 9 bases, with 14 bases between. The CDR3 region is CASSLASLRGQYF. CDR3 DNA sequence: TGTGCCAGCAGTTTAGCCTCCTTGCGGGGGCAGTACTTC. The whole variable domain, filled in from reference TRBV28 and TRBJ2-7, reads DVKVTQSSRYLVKRTGEKVFLECVQDMDHENMFWYRQDPGLGLRLIYFSYDVKMKEKGDIPEGYSVSREKKERFSLILESASTNQTSMYLCASSLASLRGQYFGPGTRLTVT.

This chain joins TRBV27 and TRBJ2-7, with a weak D call TRBD1 (6 bases). The ends were cut back, 8 bases at V and 0 bases at J, with 14 bases in the middle. The V gene's germline CDR1 is MNHEY and CDR2 SMNVEV (reference sequence). The CDR3 is made up of 14 amino acids. CDR3 sequence (DNA): TGTGCCAGCGGAGGCCGGGACACCTCCTACGAGCAGTACTTC. It yields the protein CASGGRDTSYEQYF.

The V call is TRBV7-9, the J call TRBJ1-2, with TRBD1 as a possible D gene (6 bases). This CDR3 has 12 amino acids. V was cut by 2 bases and J by 10 bases, with 11 bases left in between. The germline V gene encodes CDR1 SEHNR and CDR2 FQNEAQ (reference sequence). This chain's CDR3 is CASSLLAGAYTF. CDR3 sequence (DNA): TGTGCCAGCAGCTTATTAGCGGGGGCCTACACCTTC.

The sample holds a few counts of this clone. The V and J genes are TRBV19 and TRBJ1-3; 7 bases line up with TRBD1. The junction had 13 bases not matched to a gene; V was cut back by 5 bases and J by 15 bases. The CDR3 covers 13 residues. In germline, CDR1 is LNHDA, CDR2 SQIVND (reference sequence). The CDR3: CASSLGQASSRYF. CDR3 bases: TGTGCCAGTAGTCTCGGACAGGCTTCGTCTAGATATTTT.

This chain joins TRBV5-4 and TRBJ1-1; D is undetermined. Germline V gene lookup returns CDR1 SGHNT and CDR2 YYREEE (reference sequence). Trimming removed 1 base from V and 1 base from J, with 11 bases in between. The CDR3 length is 15 residues. CDR3 DNA: TGTGCCAGCAGCTTGCATCCCGCAGGGAACACTGAAGCTTTCTTT. Amino acid sequence: CASSLHPAGNTEAFF.

The J gene is TRBJ1-6, the V gene TRBV6-5; D is possibly TRBD1 (6 bases). The CDR3 loop spans 16 amino acids. Germline V gives CDR1 MNHEY, CDR2 SVGAGI. The ends were cut back, 0 bases at V and 8 bases at J, with 14 bases in the middle. The CDR3 is CASSYSNWEGDSPLHF. The CDR3 DNA follows: TGTGCCAGCAGTTACTCGAACTGGGAGGGGGATTCACCCCTCCACTTT.

This clone was seen a handful of times. This sequence joins TRBV5-1 and TRBJ1-1, with D perhaps TRBD1 (6 bases). The CDR3 is 15 amino acids. The V end was cut by 4 bases, the J end by 3 bases, with 16 bases between. CDR1 SGHRS and CDR2 YFSETQ come from the germline V gene. The CDR3 sequence: CASSPTTGMDTEAFF. In DNA, the CDR3 is TGCGCCAGCAGCCCCACCACAGGGATGGACACTGAAGCTTTCTTT. Combining the CDR3 with reference TRBV5-1 and TRBJ1-1 gives the whole variable domain KAGVTQTPRYLIKTRGQQVTLSCSPISGHRSVSWYQQTPGQGLQFLFEYFSETQRNKGNFPGRFSGRQFSNSRSEMNVSTLELGDSALYLCASSPTTGMDTEAFFGQGTRLTVV.

The gene calls are TRBV5-1 and TRBJ1-3; TRBD1 is a possible D gene (5 bases). Germline values: CDR1 SGHRS, CDR2 YFSETQ. This CDR3 contains 19 residues. V dropped 0 bases and J dropped 0 bases, with 19 bases sitting between them. The CDR3 is CASSLEIVGGRYSGNTIYF. The CDR3 bases are TGCGCCAGCAGCTTGGAGATCGTCGGGGGACGGTACTCTGGAAACACCATATATTTT.

The CDR3 DNA sequence: TGTGCCAGCAGCTTTCTCCAGGGTCGTCACGAGCAGTACTTC. Translation gives CASSFLQGRHEQYF. The rearrangement links TRBV7-8 to TRBJ2-7; possibly TRBD1 for D (5 bases). V was trimmed by 3 bases and J by 5 bases, leaving 14 bases between them. CDR1 and CDR2 (germline): SGHVS, FQNEAQ. This CDR3 region has 14 residues. Full variable domain (remainder filled in from reference TRBV7-8 and TRBJ2-7): GAGVSQSPRYKVAKRGQDVALRCDPISGHVSLFWYQQALGQGPEFLTYFQNEAQLDKSGLPSDRFFAERPEGSVSTLKIQRTQQEDSAVYLCASSFLQGRHEQYFGPGTRLTVT.

The V and J genes are TRBV29-1 and TRBJ1-2; the match to TRBD1 covers 9 bases. Looked up from germline, CDR1 is SQVTM and CDR2 is ANQGSEA. The CDR3 is 14 amino acids. V was clipped by 7 bases and J by 2 bases; unmatched bases: 8. The CDR3 region has the DNA TGCAGCGCCCAATCACAGGGGGCGAACTATGGCTACACCTTC. This translates into CSAQSQGANYGYTF. Supplemented by reference TRBV29-1 and TRBJ1-2, the full variable domain reads SAVISQKPSRDICQRGTSLTIQCQVDSQVTMMFWYRQQPGQSLTLIATANQGSEATYESGFVIDKFPISRPNLTFSTLTVSNMSPEDSSIYLCSAQSQGANYGYTFGSGTRLTVV.

The rearrangement links TRBV7-9 to TRBJ1-2; TRBD1 matches at 9 bases. The J segment lost 4 bases and the V segment lost 2 bases, leaving 8 bases of the junction unmatched. This CDR3 has 16 residues. Germline V gene lookup returns CDR1 SEHNR and CDR2 FQNEAQ (reference sequence). The CDR3 nucleotides read TGTGCCAGCAGCTTACCCACAGGGGGCGTAGTCTATGGCTACACCTTC. Translation: CASSLPTGGVVYGYTF. Supplemented by reference TRBV7-9 and TRBJ1-2, the full variable domain reads DTGVSQNPRHKITKRGQNVTFRCDPISEHNRLYWYRQTLGQGPEFLTYFQNEAQLEKSRLLSDRFSAERPKGSFSTLEIQRTEQGDSAMYLCASSLPTGGVVYGYTFGSGTRLTVV.

This sequence joins TRBV30 and TRBJ1-2; 8 bases are a match to TRBD1. CDR1 GTSNPN and CDR2 SVGIG come from the germline V gene (reference sequence). V gave up 1 base and J gave up 7 bases; unmatched junction bases: 8. This CDR3 comprises 14 residues. Written as DNA, the CDR3 is TGTGCCTGGAGTGCGACAGGGGCGAATTGTGGCTACACCTTC. Translated, it gives CAWSATGANCGYTF.

The V call is TRBV5-1, the J call TRBJ2-7, with 11 positions matching TRBD1. J lost 3 bases, V lost 4 bases, and 6 bases had no gene match. CDR1 and CDR2 from the germline V gene are SGHRS and YFSETQ. CDR3 length: 15 residues. Written as DNA, the CDR3 is TGCGCCAGCAGCGAAGGACAGGGGGCTGACTACGAGCAGTACTTC. It translates to CASSEGQGADYEQYF.

This clone showed up just once. The chain recombines TRBV2 with TRBJ2-3, with unresolved D. CDR1 SNHLY and CDR2 FYNNEI come from the germline V gene. Trimming took 1 base from V and 0 from J, leaving 11 bases between them. The CDR3 totals 16 residues. The CDR3 reads CASSEVLRTSTDTQYF. The CDR3 DNA follows: TGTGCCAGCAGTGAAGTATTGAGAACTAGCACAGATACGCAGTATTTT.